The present T cell receptor beta chain was sequenced within a study of TIL therapy for anti-PD-1-resistant metastatic lung cancer. At the level of the study: Most patients had lung adenocarcinoma. Median tumor mutation burden was about 1.5 mutations per megabase.

Stated time point: pre-treatment sample, taken before nivolumab and TIL therapy. Adults with stage 4 NSCLC were enrolled in a phase I trial. Trimming removed 0 bases from V and 4 bases from J, with 8 bases in between. CDR1 SGHKS and CDR2 YYEKEE come from the germline V gene (reference sequence). CDR3 length equals 15 residues. The libraries were made with immunoSEQ v3. This table comes from immunoSEQ multiplex PCR, and its TCRdb copy is limited to in-frame clones, with some not included. The data show tens of thousands of clones, with around 67% seen just once and about 6% held by the top ten. The starting material was blood, obtained at baseline. The V and J genes are TRBV5-5 and TRBJ1-6, with a tentative D call TRBD1 (5 bases). This receptor was obtained from a person aged 25-85 years with non-small cell lung cancer. The CDR3 loop is CASSLAGAYNSPLHF. The CDR3 nucleotides read TGTGCCAGCAGCTTGGCTGGGGCATATAATTCACCCCTCCACTTT.